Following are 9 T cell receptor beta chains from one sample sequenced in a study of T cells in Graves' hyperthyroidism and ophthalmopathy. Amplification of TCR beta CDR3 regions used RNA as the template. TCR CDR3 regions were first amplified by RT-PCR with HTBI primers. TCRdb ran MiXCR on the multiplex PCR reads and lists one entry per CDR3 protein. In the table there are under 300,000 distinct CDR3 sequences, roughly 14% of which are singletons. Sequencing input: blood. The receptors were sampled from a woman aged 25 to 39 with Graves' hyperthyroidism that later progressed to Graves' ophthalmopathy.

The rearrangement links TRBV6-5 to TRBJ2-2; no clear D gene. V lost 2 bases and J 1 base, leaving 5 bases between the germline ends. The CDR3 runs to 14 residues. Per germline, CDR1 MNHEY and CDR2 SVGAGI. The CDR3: CASSYKVNTGELFF. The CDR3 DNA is TGTGCCAGCAGTTACAAGGTGAACACCGGGGAGCTGTTTTTT.

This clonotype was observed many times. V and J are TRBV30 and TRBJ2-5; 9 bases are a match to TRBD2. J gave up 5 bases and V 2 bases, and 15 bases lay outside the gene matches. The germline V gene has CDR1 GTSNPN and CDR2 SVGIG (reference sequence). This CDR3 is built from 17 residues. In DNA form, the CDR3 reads TGTGCCTGGAGTTTCTTTGGGCGGGAGGGAAGGAGGGAGACCCAGTACTTC. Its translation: CAWSFFGREGRRETQYF.

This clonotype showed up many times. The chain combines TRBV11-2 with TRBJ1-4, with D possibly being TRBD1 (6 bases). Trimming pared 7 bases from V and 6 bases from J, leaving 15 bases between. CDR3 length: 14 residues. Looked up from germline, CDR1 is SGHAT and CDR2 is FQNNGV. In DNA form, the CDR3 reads TGTGCCAGCACCAACCAGGGGATCGATGAAAAACTGTTTTTT. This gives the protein CASTNQGIDEKLFF.

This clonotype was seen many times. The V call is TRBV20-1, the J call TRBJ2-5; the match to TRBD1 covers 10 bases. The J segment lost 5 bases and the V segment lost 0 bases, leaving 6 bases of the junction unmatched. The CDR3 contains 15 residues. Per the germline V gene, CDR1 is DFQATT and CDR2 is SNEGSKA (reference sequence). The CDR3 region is CSARDRDRGVETQYF. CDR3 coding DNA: TGCAGTGCTAGAGATCGGGACAGGGGCGTCGAGACCCAGTACTTC.

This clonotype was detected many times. DNA of the CDR3: TGTGCCAGCGGACTCCCTAGCGGTACCTCCTACAATGAGCAGTTCTTC. This sequence encodes CASGLPSGTSYNEQFF. The V call is TRBV2, the J call TRBJ2-1; 7 positions match TRBD2. V dropped 8 bases and J dropped 0; count of bases not matched to a gene: 10. The CDR3 is made up of 16 amino acids. The germline CDR1 and CDR2 sequences are SNHLY and FYNNEI.

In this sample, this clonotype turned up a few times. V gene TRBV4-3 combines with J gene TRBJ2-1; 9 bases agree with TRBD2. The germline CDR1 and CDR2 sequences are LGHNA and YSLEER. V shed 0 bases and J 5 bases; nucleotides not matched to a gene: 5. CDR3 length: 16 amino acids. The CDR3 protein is CASSQDWAGGDNEQFF. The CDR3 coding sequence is TGCGCCAGCAGCCAAGATTGGGCGGGGGGGGACAATGAGCAGTTCTTC.

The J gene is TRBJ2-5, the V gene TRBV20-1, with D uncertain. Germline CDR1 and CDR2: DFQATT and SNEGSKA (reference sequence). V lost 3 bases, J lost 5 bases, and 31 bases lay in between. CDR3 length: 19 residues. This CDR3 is CSASSASSVAGARMETQYF. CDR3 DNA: TGCAGTGCTAGTAGTGCCAGCAGCGTAGCCGGAGCGCGCATGGAGACCCAGTACTTC.

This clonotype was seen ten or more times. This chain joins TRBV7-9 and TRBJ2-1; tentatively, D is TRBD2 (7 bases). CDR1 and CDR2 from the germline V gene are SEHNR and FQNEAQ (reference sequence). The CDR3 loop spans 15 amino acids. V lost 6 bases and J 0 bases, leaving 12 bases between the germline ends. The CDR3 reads CASRGGGSSYNEQFF. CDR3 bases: TGTGCCAGCAGAGGGGGGGGGAGCTCCTACAATGAGCAGTTCTTC.

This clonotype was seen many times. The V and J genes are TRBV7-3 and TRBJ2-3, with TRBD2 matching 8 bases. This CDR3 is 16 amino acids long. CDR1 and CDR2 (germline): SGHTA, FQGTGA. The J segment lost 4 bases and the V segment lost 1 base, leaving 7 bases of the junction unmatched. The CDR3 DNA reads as TGTGCCAGCAGCTTAAGTCCGGGAGGGCCTCCAGATACGCAGTATTTT. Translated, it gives CASSLSPGGPPDTQYF.